This TCR beta chain was found in a study of beta chain features in type 1 diabetes. Overall study results and limits: Sequencing from cDNA could over-represent high-TCR-expressing cells. Patients' naive, central memory and regulatory TCRB repertoires appeared more alike than those of healthy donors.

The authors reverse transcribed all of the isolated RNA, so sequencing captured expressed TCRB transcripts. Profiled with immunoSEQ multiplex PCR; TCRdb holds only in-frame clones, not every one. The table has hundreds of thousands of clones, roughly 16% seen once. Remarks on this clone: The antigen is unknown.

CDR1 and CDR2 (germline): MDHEN, SYDVKM. V dropped 4 bases and J dropped 2; count of bases not matched to a gene: 5. The length of the CDR3 is 16 residues. The rearrangement uses TRBV28 and TRBJ2-1; 10 nucleotides line up with TRBD2. The receptor was derived from a man aged 18 to 29 in good health. The sequenced sample was naive CD4+ T cells from blood. CDR3 in amino acids: CASSSSGTSAYNEQFF. CDR3 nucleotide sequence: TGTGCCAGCAGTTCGTCCGGGACTAGCGCCTACAATGAGCAGTTCTTC.